What follows are 2 T cell receptor beta chains derived from one specimen sequenced in a study of spatial heterogeneity in lung cancer. General study results and limits: In tumors, expanded intratumoral alpha and beta TCR counts tracked mutation counts.

These receptors have no known antigen. Time point in this sample: sample taken at primary tumor resection. TCRdb independently ran MiXCR on the 5' RACE reads; one entry per CDR3 protein. This repertoire shows 9,000 to 13,000 distinct CDR3 sequences, around 12% found once; its top ten account for roughly a tenth. The sequences come from lung tumor tissue, collected at surgery. The receptors were sampled from a male donor with early-stage non-small cell lung cancer.

This chain uses TRBV7-2 with TRBJ2-3, with unresolved D. The CDR3 extends over 16 amino acids. The germline CDR1 and CDR2 sequences are SGHTA and FQGNSA. Trimming stripped 1 base from V and 1 base from J, with 12 bases between. CDR3 bases: TGTGCCAGCAGCTTAGGTTCCGCGTCGGGCACAGATACGCAGTATTTT. Residues: CASSLGSASGTDTQYF. The whole variable domain, filled in from reference TRBV7-2 and TRBJ2-3, reads GAGVSQSPSNKVTEKGKDVELRCDPISGHTALYWYRQSLGQGLEFLIYFQGNSAPDKSGLPSDRFSAERTGGSVSTLTIQRTQQEDSAVYLCASSLGSASGTDTQYFGPGTRLTVL.

This clonotype ranks as medium-sized. V usage is TRBV14 and J usage is TRBJ2-1; D is ambiguous. CDR1 and CDR2 (germline): SGHDN, FVKESK. The V end lost 4 bases, the J end lost 9 bases, and 13 bases lay between the germline ends. The CDR3 consists of 13 residues. The CDR3 bases are TGTGCCAGCAGCCTTTCTCTTGTCGGTGAGCAGTTCTTC. It translates to CASSLSLVGEQFF. Together with reference TRBV14 and TRBJ2-1, the CDR3 gives the full variable domain: EAGVTQFPSHSVIEKGQTVTLRCDPISGHDNLYWYRRVMGKEIKFLLHFVKESKQDESGMPNNRFLAERTGGTYSTLKVQPAELEDSGVYFCASSLSLVGEQFFGPGTRLTVL.